This TCR beta chain appears in the sequencing data of a study of cytomegalovirus exposure and HLA in healthy donors. On this clone itself: The antigen is undetermined.

Using immunoSEQ multiplex PCR, the repertoire was profiled, and TCRdb retains in-frame clones only, with some absent. The sample yields some 110,000 clones, approximately 94% seen once. Study-wide points: Researchers reported that three CMV-associated chains were confirmed in vitro as CMV antigen-specific. Reportedly, diagnosis of cytomegalovirus status by the classifier showed high specificity and sensitivity.

The specimen was PBMCs. The sequence was obtained from a woman aged 18-29 years in good health and CMV-seronegative.

This CDR3 reads CASSAGLDPVKQYF. As DNA, the CDR3 is TGTGCCAGCAGTGCAGGCCTCGACCCGGTGAAGCAGTATTTT. This rearrangement joins TRBV6-1 to TRBJ2-3; D is undetermined. This CDR3 region has 14 residues. Germline CDR1 reads MNHNS; CDR2 reads SASEGT. Trimming took off 4 bases at V and 11 bases at J, with 19 bases between the two ends.